The 30 T cell receptor beta chains in this list originate from one sample, sequenced in a study of shared clonotypes between healthy human individuals (dated by TCRdb to 2018 to 2020). CD8 naive samples were obtained by positive selection for CCR7 among CD45RO-negative cells, yielding a CD45RA+CCR7+ population from which TemRA cells were excluded. Libraries were prepared through the immunoSEQ multiplex PCR assay. TCRdb mirrors the immuneACCESS table, restricted to in-frame sequences. Some clones are absent from its copies; in checked studies, under half trace to an unresolved V gene, and the reason for the others is unknown. The sample includes hundreds of thousands of clones, with 85% to 95% observed a single time. In total, the top ten clones hold about 0.11% of the sample. The sequencing sample was made of naive CD8+ T cells sorted from blood. In light of the paper, this sample's cell subset or site label describes: CD45RA+CCR7+. These receptors were collected from a woman between 25 and 40 years old in good health.

This chain links TRBV5-6 with TRBJ2-7; D unresolved. Trimming removed 3 bases from V and 1 base from J, with 11 bases in between. The CDR3 runs 14 residues. Germline V gene data show CDR1 as SGHDT and CDR2 as YYEEEE. The CDR3 coding sequence is TGTGCCAGCAGCTCTGGACGCGTGTCCTACGAGCAGTACTTC. Protein product: CASSSGRVSYEQYF.

This sequence joins TRBV6-5 and TRBJ1-1; D is uncertain. This CDR3 region has 14 residues. CDR1 is MNHEY and CDR2 is SVGAGI in the germline V gene. V was pared by 6 bases and J by 0 bases, with 11 bases between. In DNA, the CDR3 is TGTGCCAGCAGCCTGCTCCCGTTGAACACTGAAGCTTTCTTT. Translation gives CASSLLPLNTEAFF.

V gene TRBV27 combines with J gene TRBJ2-5, with 8 bases lining up with TRBD2. The CDR3 has 14 residues. J lost 5 bases, V lost 0 bases, and 2 bases had no gene match. CDR1 and CDR2 (germline): MNHEY, SMNVEV (reference sequence). CDR3 sequence (DNA): TGTGCCAGCAGTTTATCCCTAGCGGGTGAGACCCAGTACTTC. It translates to CASSLSLAGETQYF.

This clone was picked up one time. Other DNA sequences in the same sample also yield this CDR3. This chain connects TRBV9 to TRBJ2-1; D may be TRBD2 (5 bases). Trimming cost V 0 bases and J 7 bases, with 5 bases left between them. Germline V gene lookup returns CDR1 SGDLS and CDR2 YYNGEE. The CDR3 length is 12 residues. CDR3 DNA: TGTGCCAGCAGCGTAGCGGGGAATGAGCAGTTCTTC. Translated: CASSVAGNEQFF.

This chain links TRBV28 with TRBJ2-1; D may match TRBD1 or TRBD2 (6 bases each). The CDR3 is 16 residues long. Germline V lookup: CDR1 MDHEN, CDR2 SYDVKM. V lost 4 bases and J lost 6, with 19 bases in between. CDR3 nucleotides: TGTGCCAGCAGTTCAGAATCGGGGGCCCCCGGCAATGAGCAGTTCTTC. It translates to CASSSESGAPGNEQFF.

V is TRBV28 and J is TRBJ1-3; the D is unclear. This CDR3 comprises 16 residues. Germline V gene lookup returns CDR1 MDHEN and CDR2 SYDVKM. Trimming removed 1 base at V and 0 bases at J, with 10 bases between. The CDR3 sequence is CASSLYPAHSGNTIYF. DNA for the CDR3: TGTGCCAGCAGTTTATACCCGGCCCACTCTGGAAACACCATATATTTT.

This rearrangement joins TRBV28 to TRBJ2-5; 8 bases match TRBD1. The DNA end is a closer match to TRBJ2-7, so the J assignment may be wrong. Per germline, CDR1 MDHEN and CDR2 SYDVKM. This CDR3 comprises 15 residues. CDR3 sequence reads: CATFKPGTGLYEQYF. The CDR3, as DNA: TGTGCCACTTTTAAGCCCGGGACAGGATTATACGAGCAGTACTTC.

For this clone: Additional DNA sequences in this sample encode the identical CDR3. J is TRBJ1-1 and V is TRBV7-9; possibly TRBD1 for D (6 bases). Trimming took 5 bases from V and 5 from J, leaving 9 bases between them. The CDR3 loop spans 12 amino acids. Germline values: CDR1 SEHNR, CDR2 FQNEAQ (reference sequence). The CDR3 sequence: CASSTGTTEAFF. The CDR3 bases are TGTGCCAGCAGCACAGGGACTACTGAAGCTTTCTTT.

The gene calls are TRBV13 and TRBJ1-1, with no clear D. The CDR3 has 14 residues. Germline V gene sequence: CDR1 PRHDT, CDR2 FYEKMQ (reference sequence). V lost 7 bases and J lost 1, with 13 bases in between. CDR3 in amino acids: CASIVSASNTEAFF. DNA of the CDR3: TGTGCCAGCATCGTATCGGCCTCGAACACTGAAGCTTTCTTT.

This chain uses TRBV5-1 with TRBJ2-5; D perhaps matches TRBD2 (5 bases). The germline CDR1 and CDR2 sequences are SGHRS and YFSETQ. Deletions cut 5 bases from V and 1 base from J, with 9 bases between. The CDR3 consists of 13 residues. The CDR3 nucleotides are TGCGCCAGCAGGGTGCGGGCCCAAGAGACCCAGTACTTC. This sequence encodes CASRVRAQETQYF.

This clone was seen a handful of times. The chain has TRBV19 and TRBJ1-1; D is ambiguous. From germline, CDR1 is LNHDA and CDR2 SQIVND (reference sequence). V shed 2 bases and J shed 5 bases, with 15 bases lying between them. The CDR3 consists of 15 residues. This chain's CDR3 is CASSIQQTVWTEAFF. Written as DNA, the CDR3 is TGTGCCAGTAGTATACAACAGACCGTTTGGACTGAAGCTTTCTTT.

The chain is built from TRBV5-4 and TRBJ1-4, with D tentatively TRBD1 (5 bases). The CDR3 extends over 12 amino acids. The V gene's germline CDR1 is SGHNT and CDR2 YYREEE (reference sequence). V was cut by 4 bases and J by 6 bases, with 7 bases left in between. DNA of the CDR3: TGTGCCAGCAGCGGGGGGGATGAAAAACTGTTTTTT. Its protein product is CASSGGDEKLFF.

The rearrangement links TRBV5-8 to TRBJ2-7; the D gene could be TRBD1 or TRBD2 (6 bases each). V was pared by 4 bases and J by 8 bases, with 22 bases between. Germline CDR1 and CDR2: SGHTS and YDEGEE. This CDR3 is built from 15 residues. CDR3 nucleotide sequence: TGTGCCAGCAGCCGAACGCGGGACATCCATACGAAGCAGTACTTC. Protein: CASSRTRDIHTKQYF.

The chain has TRBV28 and TRBJ2-2; no clear D. Trimming cost V 7 bases and J 0 bases, with 9 bases left between them. Germline V gives CDR1 MDHEN, CDR2 SYDVKM. The CDR3 is made up of 14 amino acids. CDR3 in amino acids: CASIPLSNTGELFF. The CDR3 DNA reads TGTGCCAGCATACCACTTTCGAACACCGGGGAGCTGTTTTTT.

This chain links TRBV5-4 with TRBJ2-3, with 7 bases lining up with TRBD2. This CDR3 spans 16 amino acids. Germline V gives CDR1 SGHNT, CDR2 YYREEE (reference sequence). V lost 4 bases and J lost 7; bases outside the gene matches: 15. The CDR3 DNA reads as TGTGCCAGCAGCCGGTGGGGGGGTCTAGTCCCAAATACGCAGTATTTT. It encodes CASSRWGGLVPNTQYF.

This chain uses TRBV6-5 with TRBJ1-1; D not certain. This CDR3 is built from 13 residues. From germline, CDR1 is MNHEY and CDR2 SVGAGI. Trimming left V 2 bases short and J 5 bases short, with 9 bases between. DNA of the CDR3: TGTGCCAGCAGTTACGAACGGGGAACTGAAGCTTTCTTT. It codes for CASSYERGTEAFF.

The rearrangement uses TRBV29-1 and TRBJ2-1; 14 bases map to TRBD2. J was trimmed by 4 bases and V by 0 bases; bases with no gene match: 8. Germline loops: CDR1 SQVTM, CDR2 ANQGSEA. The CDR3 runs 18 residues. In DNA form, the CDR3 reads TGCAGCGTTGAAGAAGGACTAGCGGGAGGCCGGAATTACAATGAGCAGTTCTTC. Amino acid sequence: CSVEEGLAGGRNYNEQFF.

This chain connects TRBV29-1 to TRBJ2-7; TRBD2 matches at 10 bases. The CDR3 length is 13 residues. CDR1 SQVTM and CDR2 ANQGSEA come from the germline V gene. J gave up 5 bases and V 7 bases, and 8 bases lay outside the gene matches. In DNA form, the CDR3 reads TGCAGCGCGAACAGCGGGAGGGGCCACGAGCAGTACTTC. Its translation: CSANSGRGHEQYF.

The V call is TRBV9, the J call TRBJ1-1, with D perhaps TRBD1 (5 bases). CDR3 size: 13 residues. CDR1 is SGDLS, CDR2 YYNGEE, per germline. Trimming left V 4 bases short and J 0 bases short, with 7 bases between. The CDR3 DNA reads as TGTGCCAGCAGCTTCAGGGTGAACACTGAAGCTTTCTTT. This sequence encodes CASSFRVNTEAFF.

The J gene is TRBJ1-1, the V gene TRBV27; D may be TRBD1 (5 bases). V lost 2 bases and J lost 11, with 21 bases in between. CDR1 is MNHEY and CDR2 is SMNVEV in the germline V gene (reference sequence). CDR3 size: 15 residues. Here the CDR3 DNA reads TGTGCCAGCAGTTTAGACCCGGGACTCAAGGGCGAGGCTTTCTTT. It translates to CASSLDPGLKGEAFF.

The chain links TRBV6-5 to TRBJ1-5; 10 positions agree with TRBD1. V shed 5 bases and J 2 bases; nucleotides not matched to a gene: 3. CDR1 MNHEY and CDR2 SVGAGI come from the germline V gene. The CDR3 is made up of 15 amino acids. The CDR3 DNA reads TGTGCCAGCAGTCCGGGGACAGGGGGCAATCAGCCCCAGCATTTT. Translating it yields CASSPGTGGNQPQHF.

The rearrangement joins TRBV11-1 to TRBJ2-3, with 13 bases fitting TRBD2. CDR1 and CDR2 from the germline V gene are SGHAT and FQDESV (reference sequence). J gave up 5 bases and V 5 bases, and 4 bases lay outside the gene matches. This CDR3 is 15 amino acids long. The CDR3 DNA reads as TGTGCCAGCAGCGAGACTAGCGGGAGGATAGATACGCAGTATTTT. Its protein is CASSETSGRIDTQYF.

This chain's CDR3 is CASSFGAGGAYEQYF. CDR3 nucleotide sequence: TGCGCCAGCAGCTTCGGAGCGGGAGGTGCCTACGAGCAGTACTTC. The chain couples TRBV5-1 to TRBJ2-7, with 9 nucleotides matching TRBD2. Germline V lookup: CDR1 SGHRS, CDR2 YFSETQ. There are 15 residues in the CDR3. V was clipped by 2 bases and J by 2 bases; unmatched bases: 5. Together with reference TRBV5-1 and TRBJ2-7, the CDR3 gives the full variable domain: KAGVTQTPRYLIKTRGQQVTLSCSPISGHRSVSWYQQTPGQGLQFLFEYFSETQRNKGNFPGRFSGRQFSNSRSEMNVSTLELGDSALYLCASSFGAGGAYEQYFGPGTRLTVT.

This chain joins TRBV28 and TRBJ1-1; no clear D gene. CDR3 size: 13 residues. Germline CDR1 reads MDHEN; CDR2 reads SYDVKM. V lost 7 bases, J lost 3 bases, and 12 bases lay in between. CDR3 coding DNA: TGTGCCAGCACCCCGGGCCGGTACACTGAAGCTTTCTTT. Residues: CASTPGRYTEAFF.

The CDR3 is CSAPVGYEQYF. CDR3 nucleotides: TGCAGTGCTCCCGTTGGGTACGAGCAGTACTTC. The J gene is TRBJ2-7, the V gene TRBV20-1; D is undetermined. The CDR3 is made up of 11 amino acids. Germline assignment: CDR1 DFQATT and CDR2 SNEGSKA (reference sequence). Trimming cost V 5 bases and J 4 bases, with 9 bases left between them.

This chain links TRBV4-1 with TRBJ1-5; D gene ambiguous. Between the trimmed V and J ends, which lost 2 bases and 4 bases, there was a span of 9 bases. Looked up from germline, CDR1 is MGHRA and CDR2 is YSYEKL. The CDR3 covers 14 residues. The CDR3 loop reads CASSQRTDNQPQHF. CDR3 nucleotides: TGCGCCAGCAGCCAACGAACGGATAATCAGCCCCAGCATTTT.

The V and J genes are TRBV2 and TRBJ2-4; D gene uncertain. This CDR3 comprises 14 residues. Trimming shortened V by 7 bases and J by 0 bases, and 10 bases separated the two germline ends. CDR1 and CDR2 (germline): SNHLY, FYNNEI. For the CDR3, the DNA is TGTGCCAGCACCCCAACGGGAGCCAAAAACATTCAGTACTTC. Amino acids: CASTPTGAKNIQYF.

This clone is a singleton in its sample. V gene TRBV7-9 combines with J gene TRBJ2-7; 7 bases match TRBD1. The CDR3 is made up of 14 amino acids. V shed 4 bases, J shed 2 bases, and the junction held 5 bases outside the gene matches. Germline CDR1 is SEHNR and CDR2 is FQNEAQ (reference sequence). DNA for the CDR3: TGTGCCAGCAGCTCCTGGGACAGCCCCTACGAGCAGTACTTC. Translated: CASSSWDSPYEQYF.

A word on this clone: This sample includes further DNA sequences coding for the same CDR3. The V call is TRBV28, the J call TRBJ2-7; D is uncertain. Germline V gene sequence: CDR1 MDHEN, CDR2 SYDVKM. The ends were cut back, 3 bases at V and 4 bases at J, with 4 bases in the middle. The CDR3 runs 11 residues. The CDR3, as DNA: TGTGCCAGCAGTTTCTTATACGAGCAGTACTTC. Amino acid sequence: CASSFLYEQYF.

V gene TRBV11-2 combines with J gene TRBJ2-2, with D maybe TRBD2 (6 bases). V lost 0 bases and J lost 4, with 12 bases in between. The CDR3 runs 16 residues. Germline assignment: CDR1 SGHAT and CDR2 FQNNGV. The CDR3 DNA is TGTGCCAGCAGCTTAGAGGGCGTGGGAGGCACCGGGGAGCTGTTTTTT. Protein product: CASSLEGVGGTGELFF. The full variable domain, rest sourced from reference TRBV11-2 and TRBJ2-2, is EAGVAQSPRYKIIEKRQSVAFWCNPISGHATLYWYQQILGQGPKLLIQFQNNGVVDDSQLPKDRFSAERLKGVDSTLKIQPAKLEDSAVYLCASSLEGVGGTGELFFGEGSRLTVL.